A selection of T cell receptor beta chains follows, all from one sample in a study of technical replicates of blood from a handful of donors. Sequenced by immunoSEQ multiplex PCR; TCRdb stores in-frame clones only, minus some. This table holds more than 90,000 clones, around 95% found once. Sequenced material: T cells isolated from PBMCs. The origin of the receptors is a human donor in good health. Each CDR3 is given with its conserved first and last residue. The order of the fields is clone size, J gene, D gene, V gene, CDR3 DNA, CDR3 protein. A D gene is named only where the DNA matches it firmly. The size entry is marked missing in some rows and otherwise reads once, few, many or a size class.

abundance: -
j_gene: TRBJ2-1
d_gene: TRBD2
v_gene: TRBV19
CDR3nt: TGTGCCAGTAGCCCATGGCGGGGGGCTTACAATGAGCAGTTCTTC
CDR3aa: CASSPWRGAYNEQFF

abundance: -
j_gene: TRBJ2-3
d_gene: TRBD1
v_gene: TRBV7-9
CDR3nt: TGTGCCAGCAAGACAGGGTGGACAGATACGCAGTATTTT
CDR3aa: CASKTGWTDTQYF

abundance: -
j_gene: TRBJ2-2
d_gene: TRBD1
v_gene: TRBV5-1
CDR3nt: TGCGCCAGCAGCTTGAGAGGGACAGGGGTCCTCACCGGGGAGCTGTTTTTT
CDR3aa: CASSLRGTGVLTGELFF

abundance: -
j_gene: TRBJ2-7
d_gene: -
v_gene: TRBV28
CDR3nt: TGTGCCAGCAGTTTAGCAGGCTACGAGCAGTACTTC
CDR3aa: CASSLAGYEQYF

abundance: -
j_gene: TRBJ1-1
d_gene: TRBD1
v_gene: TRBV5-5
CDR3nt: TGTGCCAGCAGCACCGGACAGGGGTCTGGCACTGAAGCTTTCTTT
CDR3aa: CASSTGQGSGTEAFF

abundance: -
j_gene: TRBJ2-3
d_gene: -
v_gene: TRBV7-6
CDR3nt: TGTGCCAGCAGCTTAGCGGCGGGCCCTACAGATACGCAGTATTTT
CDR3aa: CASSLAAGPTDTQYF

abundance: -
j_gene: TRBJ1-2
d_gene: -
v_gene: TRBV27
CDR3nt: TGTGCCAGCAGCACCTTATCAGGGGACTATGGCTACACCTTC
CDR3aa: CASSTLSGDYGYTF

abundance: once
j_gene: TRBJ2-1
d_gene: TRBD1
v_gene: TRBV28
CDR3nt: TGTGCCAGCAGTACGGACAGGCGGAGGAATGAGCAGTTCTTC
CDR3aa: CASSTDRRRNEQFF

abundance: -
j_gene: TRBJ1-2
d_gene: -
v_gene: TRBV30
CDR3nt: TGTGCCTGGACCGTTTTCAGGGCAAGTAACTATGGCTACACCTTC
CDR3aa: CAWTVFRASNYGYTF

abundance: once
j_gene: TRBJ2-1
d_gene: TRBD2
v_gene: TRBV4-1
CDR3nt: TGCGCCAGCAGCCTCGGGACTAGCGGGGACAATGAGCAGTTCTTC
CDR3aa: CASSLGTSGDNEQFF

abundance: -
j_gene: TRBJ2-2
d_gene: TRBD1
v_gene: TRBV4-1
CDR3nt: TGCGCCAGCGGCCGTCGGGACAGGGGAACCGGGGAGCTGTTTTTT
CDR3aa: CASGRRDRGTGELFF

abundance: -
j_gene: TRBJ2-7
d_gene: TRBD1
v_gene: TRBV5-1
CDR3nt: TGCGCCAGCAGCTTGGCGGGGACAGTGAATAAACCAGCCTACGAGCAGTACTTC
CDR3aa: CASSLAGTVNKPAYEQYF

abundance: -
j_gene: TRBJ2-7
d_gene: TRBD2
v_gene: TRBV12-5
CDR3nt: TGTGCTAGTGGTTTGGTACCTGGCCTAGCGGACCGCTACGAGCAGTACTTC
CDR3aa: CASGLVPGLADRYEQYF

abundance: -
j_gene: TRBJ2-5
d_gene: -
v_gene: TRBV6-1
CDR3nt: TGTGCCAGCAGTGCGGAAGCGCAAGAGACCCAGTACTTC
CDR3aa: CASSAEAQETQYF

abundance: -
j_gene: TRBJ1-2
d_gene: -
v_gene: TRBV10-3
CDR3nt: TGTGCCATCGGGTTCCAACATGGTGAGGTTGAAGTAGACTTCTATGGCTACACCTTC
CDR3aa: CAIGFQHGEVEVDFYGYTF

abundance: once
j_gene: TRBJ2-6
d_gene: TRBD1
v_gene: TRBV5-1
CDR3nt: TGCGCCAGCAGCTTGAGGACAGGGAGCTCTGGGGCCAACGTCCTGACTTTC
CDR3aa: CASSLRTGSSGANVLTF

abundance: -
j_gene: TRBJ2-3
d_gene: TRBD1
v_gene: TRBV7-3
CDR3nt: TGTGCCAGCAGCTTAGGGACAGCAAGCACAGATACGCAGTATTTT
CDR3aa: CASSLGTASTDTQYF

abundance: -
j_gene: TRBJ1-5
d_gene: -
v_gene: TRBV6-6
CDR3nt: TGTGCCAGCAGACCCCCGGGACATAGCAATCAGCCCCAGCATTTT
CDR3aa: CASRPPGHSNQPQHF

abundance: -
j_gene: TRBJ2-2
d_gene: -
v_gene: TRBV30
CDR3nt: TGTGCCTGGAGATTACAGGCAAACACCGGGGAGCTGTTTTTT
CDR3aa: CAWRLQANTGELFF

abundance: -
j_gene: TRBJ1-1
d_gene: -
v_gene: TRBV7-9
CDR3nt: TGTGCCAGCAGCTTCTCGAACACTGAAGCTTTCTTT
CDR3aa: CASSFSNTEAFF

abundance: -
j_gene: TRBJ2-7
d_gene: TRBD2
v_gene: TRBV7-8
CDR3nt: TGTGCCAGCAGCGTCGTGACTAGCGGACGACACGAGCAGTACTTC
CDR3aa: CASSVVTSGRHEQYF

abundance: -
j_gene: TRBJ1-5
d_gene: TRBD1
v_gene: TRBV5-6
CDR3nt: TGTGCCAGCAGCCCCGGGACAGGGGCTCAGCCCCAGCATTTT
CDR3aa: CASSPGTGAQPQHF

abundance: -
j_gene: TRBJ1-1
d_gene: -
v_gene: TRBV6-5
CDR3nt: TGTGCCAGCAGTTTCGCGGCGGATCCGAACACTGAAGCTTTCTTT
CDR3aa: CASSFAADPNTEAFF

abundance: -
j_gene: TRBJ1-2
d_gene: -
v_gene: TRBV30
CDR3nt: TGTGCCTGGAGTGACGGGAGCGGCTACACCTTC
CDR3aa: CAWSDGSGYTF

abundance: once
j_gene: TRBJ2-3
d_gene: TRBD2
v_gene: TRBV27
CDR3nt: TGTGCCAGCAGCCGACCCGGGACTATAACCACAGATACGCAGTATTTT
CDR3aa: CASSRPGTITTDTQYF

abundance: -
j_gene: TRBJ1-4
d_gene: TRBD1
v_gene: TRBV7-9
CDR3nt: TGTGCCAGCAGCTTCCGGGGCAGGGGGTCCCCAACTAATGAAAAACTGTTTTTT
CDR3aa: CASSFRGRGSPTNEKLFF